The 2 T cell receptor beta chains listed next were all sequenced from one sample in a study of blood T cells in healthy people across ages. A second roughly 6 to 12 cycle PCR used barcoded and J-beta primers. TCRdb processed the 5' RACE reads anew with MiXCR; each CDR3 protein has one entry. The sample shows approximately 780,000 distinct CDR3 sequences, more than 25% of them seen only once. This sample also belongs to another study, concerning T cells of mothers and their children.

Sequencing used blood. The receptors come from a boy aged 5-17 years in good health.

The sample holds a few counts of this clonotype. The chain carries TRBV7-9 and TRBJ2-5; 14 nucleotides line up with TRBD2. This CDR3 has 16 amino acids. From germline, CDR1 is SEHNR and CDR2 FQNEAQ (reference sequence). V shed 5 bases, J shed 4 bases, and the junction held 6 bases outside the gene matches. The CDR3 reads CASSQKGLAGAETQYF. CDR3 bases: TGTGCCAGCAGCCAAAAGGGACTAGCGGGGGCAGAGACCCAGTACTTC.

This clonotype was recorded once. The V call is TRBV9, the J call TRBJ2-2; D is ambiguous. The V gene lost 4 bases and the J gene lost 3 bases, with 19 bases spanning the gap. In germline, CDR1 is SGDLS, CDR2 YYNGEE. CDR3 length: 17 amino acids. CDR3 protein: CASSHRFDLSDTGELFF. The CDR3 DNA reads as TGTGCCAGCAGCCACCGGTTCGACCTTTCTGACACCGGGGAGCTGTTTTTT.